The next 25 T cell receptor beta chains were all read from a single sample in a study of T cell responses to AZD1222 COVID-19 vaccine. The data were produced by immunoSEQ multiplex PCR, yet TCRdb's version contains in-frame clones alone and is incomplete. The profile shows around 110,000 clones, more than 65% of them singletons. The specimen comprised peripheral blood, sampled on day 0 of AZD1222 vaccination. The receptors were gathered from an adult in good health.

The chain couples TRBV2 to TRBJ1-5; D remains ambiguous. The CDR3 runs to 13 residues. Trimming took off 10 bases at V and 5 bases at J, with 15 bases between the two ends. Germline V CDR1 and CDR2: SNHLY, FYNNEI. The CDR3 DNA reads as TGTGCCACCCAACCGGACCGTTATCAGCCCCAGCATTTT. Encoded protein: CATQPDRYQPQHF.

V gene TRBV5-1 combines with J gene TRBJ2-1; possible D gene TRBD2, 5 bases. Germline assignment: CDR1 SGHRS and CDR2 YFSETQ. Between the trimmed V and J ends, which lost 0 bases and 8 bases, there was a span of 15 bases. The CDR3 covers 15 residues. The chain's CDR3 is CASSLASGERDEQFF. CDR3 bases: TGCGCCAGCAGCTTGGCCAGCGGAGAACGTGATGAGCAGTTCTTC.

This clone was seen a single time. The chain uses TRBV6-5 and TRBJ2-7; 11 bases fit TRBD2. Germline CDR1 is MNHEY and CDR2 is SVGAGI. Unmatched junction bases numbered 7, after V lost 8 bases and J lost 7 bases. There are 13 residues in the CDR3. The CDR3 loop reads CASRLAGGEEQYF. CDR3 sequence (DNA): TGTGCCAGCCGTCTAGCGGGAGGTGAGGAGCAGTACTTC.

This sequence joins TRBV18 and TRBJ1-1; 7 bases map to TRBD1. Trimming took 2 bases from V and 4 from J; bases not matched to a gene: 7. The CDR3 loop spans 15 amino acids. The germline V gene encodes CDR1 KGHSH and CDR2 LQKENI. CDR3 residues: CASSPTTGKGTEAFF. Here the CDR3 DNA reads TGTGCCAGCTCACCAACGACAGGGAAGGGCACTGAAGCTTTCTTT.

This chain uses TRBV16 with TRBJ1-3; D perhaps matches TRBD1 (5 bases). The CDR3 totals 15 residues. Trimming cost V 3 bases and J 0 bases, with 9 bases left between them. Germline V gene lookup returns CDR1 KGHSY and CDR2 FQNENV. CDR3 DNA sequence: TGTGCCAGCAGCCATTCGGGACTCTCTGGAAACACCATATATTTT. It encodes CASSHSGLSGNTIYF.

Note on this clone: No DNA is shown, since the ends of the CDR3 on it are uncertain; the CDR3 is the one TCRdb lists. V usage is TRBV19 and J usage is TRBJ1-2; the table's D call TRBD1 went unverified against the DNA. The CDR3 extends over 15 residues, inclusive of both ends. Germline CDR1 and CDR2: LNHDA and SQIVND (reference sequence). CDR3 in amino acids: CASSILADRDYGYTF.

This clone was seen only once. The chain combines TRBV7-2 with TRBJ1-2; 7 bases are shared with TRBD1. The CDR3 spans 12 residues. V was clipped by 7 bases and J by 8 bases; unmatched bases: 7. In germline, CDR1 is SGHTA, CDR2 FQGNSA. CDR3 in amino acids: CASIPGGRGYTF. CDR3 in DNA: TGTGCCAGCATCCCAGGGGGGCGCGGCTACACCTTC.

The rearrangement links TRBV5-1 to TRBJ2-1; D is ambiguous. This CDR3 contains 14 residues. Germline CDR1 reads SGHRS; CDR2 reads YFSETQ. V was cut by 0 bases and J by 7 bases, with 11 bases left in between. CDR3 region: CASSLGPPTNEQFF. In DNA, the CDR3 is TGCGCCAGCAGCTTGGGACCGCCTACAAATGAGCAGTTCTTC.

This clone was detected once. This chain connects TRBV29-1 to TRBJ2-5; the D is unclear. Trimming took off 4 bases at V and 5 bases at J, with 11 bases between the two ends. Germline V gives CDR1 SQVTM, CDR2 ANQGSEA. The CDR3 contains 12 residues. DNA of the CDR3: TGCAGCGTTGGAAGGGTTGGGGAGACCCAGTACTTC. Protein sequence: CSVGRVGETQYF.

The chain links TRBV10-3 to TRBJ1-2; tentatively, D is TRBD1 (5 bases). The CDR3 length is 11 residues. Germline V gene lookup returns CDR1 ENHRY and CDR2 SYGVKD. Trimming shortened V by 5 bases and J by 6 bases, and 7 bases separated the two germline ends. The CDR3 DNA reads as TGTGCCATCAGTTCCAGGGATGGCTACACCTTC. It specifies CAISSRDGYTF.

This clone was detected only a few times. The chain uses TRBV6-5 and TRBJ1-1; no firm D call. The length of the CDR3 is 13 residues. Trimming cost V 5 bases and J 4 bases, with 11 bases left between them. Germline V gene data show CDR1 as MNHEY and CDR2 as SVGAGI. CDR3 nucleotide sequence: TGTGCCAGCAGTACCCTGCCGGGCACTGAAGCTTTCTTT. Translation: CASSTLPGTEAFF.

This chain links TRBV5-8 with TRBJ1-4; D is undetermined. There are 14 residues in the CDR3. V gave up 3 bases and J gave up 5 bases, with 11 bases separating them. The germline CDR1 and CDR2 sequences are SGHTS and YDEGEE. CDR3 residues: CASSSPGSNEKLFF. Written as DNA, the CDR3 is TGTGCCAGCAGCTCCCCGGGATCCAATGAAAAACTGTTTTTT.

The V gene is TRBV7-2, the J gene TRBJ1-1; TRBD1 is a possible D gene (5 bases). The ends were cut back, 2 bases at V and 2 bases at J, with 9 bases in the middle. The germline CDR1 and CDR2 sequences are SGHTA and FQGNSA. CDR3 length: 14 residues. The CDR3: CASSLMQGNTEAFF. CDR3 in DNA: TGTGCCAGCAGCTTAATGCAGGGAAACACTGAAGCTTTCTTT.

This clone occurred a few times. CDR3 sequence (DNA): TGTGCCAGCAGTTTATGGGGGCTGGGGAGCAATCAGCCCCAGCATTTT. Encoded protein: CASSLWGLGSNQPQHF. The J gene is TRBJ1-5, the V gene TRBV28; D is perhaps TRBD1 (5 bases). CDR3 size: 16 residues. V was clipped by 0 bases and J by 1 base, with 10 bases between them. Per germline, CDR1 MDHEN and CDR2 SYDVKM.

This chain uses TRBV27 with TRBJ1-1; D is unresolved. V shed 1 base and J shed 3 bases, with 6 bases lying between them. Germline V gene data show CDR1 as MNHEY and CDR2 as SMNVEV (reference sequence). The CDR3 runs 13 residues. CDR3 in amino acids: CASSLYGDTEAFF. The CDR3 DNA sequence: TGTGCCAGCAGTTTATACGGAGACACTGAAGCTTTCTTT.

This chain connects TRBV7-8 to TRBJ1-2; D remains unclear. CDR1 SGHVS and CDR2 FQNEAQ come from the germline V gene. Trimming shortened V by 1 base and J by 5 bases, and 8 bases separated the two germline ends. The CDR3 runs to 13 residues. The CDR3 bases are TGTGCCAGCAGCTTAGAACGCAGTTATGGCTACACCTTC. Residues: CASSLERSYGYTF.

The gene calls are TRBV6-5 and TRBJ2-6; a possible D gene is TRBD2 (6 bases). Germline CDR1 MNHEY, CDR2 SVGAGI. CDR3 size: 14 residues. The ends were cut back, 0 bases at V and 12 bases at J, with 12 bases in the middle. This chain's CDR3 is CASSYSGTSTVLTF. In nucleotides, the CDR3 is TGTGCCAGCAGTTACTCCGGGACTTCTACCGTCCTGACTTTC.

The chain links TRBV18 to TRBJ1-1, with 7 bases identical to TRBD1. The CDR3 has 14 amino acids. Unmatched junction bases numbered 5, after V lost 3 bases and J lost 4 bases. Germline V CDR1 and CDR2: KGHSH, LQKENI. Written as DNA, the CDR3 is TGTGCCAGCTCACCGGACAGGCAGACCACTGAAGCTTTCTTT. It specifies CASSPDRQTTEAFF.

The chain employs TRBV30 and TRBJ2-3, with 9 bases that match TRBD1. The CDR3 sequence is 13 residues long. Germline V CDR1 and CDR2: GTSNPN, SVGIG (reference sequence). V dropped 0 bases and J dropped 9; count of bases not matched to a gene: 4. CDR3 amino acids: CAWSVGTGTTQYF. The CDR3 DNA reads as TGTGCCTGGAGTGTGGGGACAGGGACGACGCAGTATTTT.

Turning to this clone: The junction differs from germline at one of its ends, possibly a read error. V gene TRBV7-7 combines with J gene TRBJ2-2; maybe TRBD1 (6 bases). This CDR3 has 15 residues. Germline lookup yields CDR1 SSHAT and CDR2 FNYEAQ (reference sequence). CDR3 nucleotides: TGTGCTAGCAGCAGCAACCCGGGACATGGCCGGGAGCTGTTTTTT. Residues: CASSSNPGHGRELFF.

This clone has just one count. This sequence joins TRBV7-8 and TRBJ2-2, with D maybe TRBD1 (6 bases). V lost 5 bases to trimming and J lost 1 base, with 14 bases between them. The CDR3 runs to 16 residues. Germline V lookup: CDR1 SGHVS, CDR2 FQNEAQ. Written as DNA, the CDR3 is TGTGCCAGCAGCCCGCGTGGGGGCCGGAACACCGGGGAGCTGTTTTTT. It translates to CASSPRGGRNTGELFF.

Only a few counts were recorded for this clone. The CDR3 reads CASSLLAGANYGYTF. Here the CDR3 DNA reads TGTGCCAGCAGCTTGCTCGCGGGAGCTAACTATGGCTACACCTTC. The genes are TRBV5-6 and TRBJ1-2; no reliable D call. Germline V gene lookup returns CDR1 SGHDT and CDR2 YYEEEE. V dropped 1 base and J dropped 0 bases, with 10 bases sitting between them. This CDR3 has 15 amino acids. The full variable domain, rest sourced from reference TRBV5-6 and TRBJ1-2, is DAGVTQSPTHLIKTRGQQVTLRCSPKSGHDTVSWYQQALGQGPQFIFQYYEEEERQRGNFPDRFSGHQFPNYSSELNVNALLLGDSALYLCASSLLAGANYGYTFGSGTRLTVV.

The chain recombines TRBV4-1 with TRBJ1-3, with D perhaps TRBD1 (5 bases). The CDR3 length is 16 residues. V lost 1 base and J 0 bases, leaving 10 bases between the germline ends. Germline CDR1 is MGHRA and CDR2 is YSYEKL. This chain's CDR3 is CASSQGRDPSGNTIYF. The DNA of the CDR3 is TGCGCCAGCAGCCAAGGACGGGACCCCTCTGGAAACACCATATATTTT.

This clone was recorded only once. Other DNA sequences in this specimen translate into the identical CDR3. The chain is built from TRBV5-1 and TRBJ1-2, with D hard to call. This CDR3 spans 15 amino acids. Germline CDR1 SGHRS, CDR2 YFSETQ. Trimming pared 2 bases from V and 2 bases from J, leaving 13 bases between. CDR3 nucleotides: TGCGCCAGCAGCTTACCGGGCCAACGGAACTATGGCTACACCTTC. Protein product: CASSLPGQRNYGYTF.

This chain connects TRBV7-3 to TRBJ2-7, with TRBD2 identical over 7 bases. The CDR3 consists of 15 residues. Looked up from germline, CDR1 is SGHTA and CDR2 is FQGTGA. V dropped 1 base and J dropped 5; count of bases not matched to a gene: 8. The CDR3 spells CASSLSVSGIDEQYF. CDR3 DNA: TGTGCCAGCAGCTTAAGTGTCAGCGGGATCGACGAGCAGTACTTC.